This TCR beta chain originates from a study of T-cell memory formation after mild COVID-19. Study in general: Clusters of TCRs were largely donor specific. The study's findings and limits: Later expanders leaned CD4+, whereas day 15 to 85 contracting clones were balanced CD4/CD8.

The V gene's germline CDR1 is SGHRS and CDR2 YFSETQ. This CDR3 has 15 amino acids. V shed 4 bases and J 2 bases; nucleotides not matched to a gene: 8. This clonotype has a handful of counts. Its antigen remains unknown. In TCRdb, the 5' RACE reads were re-called with MiXCR into one record per CDR3 protein. The sample contains approximately 440,000 distinct CDR3 sequences, approximately 20% of which appear only once. Sequenced sample: PBMCs or a T cell subset sorted from them (not recorded which). This receptor was obtained from an adult woman who had mild COVID-19 (a few samples of this study predate the infection). Cell type and time point are not known. The gene calls are TRBV5-1 and TRBJ1-1; 7 bases align to TRBD1. CDR3 residues: CASSQTGSGNTEAFF. The DNA of the CDR3 is TGCGCCAGCAGCCAGACAGGGAGTGGAAACACTGAAGCTTTCTTT.